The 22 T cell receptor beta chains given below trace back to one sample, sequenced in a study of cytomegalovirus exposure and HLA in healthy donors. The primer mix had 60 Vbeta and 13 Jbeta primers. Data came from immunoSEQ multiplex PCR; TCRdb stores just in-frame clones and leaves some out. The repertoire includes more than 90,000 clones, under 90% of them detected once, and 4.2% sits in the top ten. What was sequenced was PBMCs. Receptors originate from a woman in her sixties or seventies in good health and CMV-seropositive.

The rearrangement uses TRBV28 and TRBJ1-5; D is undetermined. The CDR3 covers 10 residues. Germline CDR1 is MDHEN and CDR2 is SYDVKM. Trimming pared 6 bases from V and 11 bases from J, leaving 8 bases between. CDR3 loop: CASSANSQHF. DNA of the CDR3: TGTGCCAGCAGCGCTAATTCCCAGCATTTT.

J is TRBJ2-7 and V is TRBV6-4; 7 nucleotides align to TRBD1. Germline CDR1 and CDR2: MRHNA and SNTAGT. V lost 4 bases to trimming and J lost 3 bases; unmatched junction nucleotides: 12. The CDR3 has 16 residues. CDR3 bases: TGTGCCAGCAGTGCTTGGACCTGGGACAGTCACTACGAGCAGTACTTC. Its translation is CASSAWTWDSHYEQYF.

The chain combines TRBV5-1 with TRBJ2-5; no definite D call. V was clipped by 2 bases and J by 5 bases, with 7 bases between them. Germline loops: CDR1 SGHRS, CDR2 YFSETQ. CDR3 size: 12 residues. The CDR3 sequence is CASSFQRETQYF. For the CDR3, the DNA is TGCGCCAGCAGCTTTCAGAGGGAGACCCAGTACTTC.

CDR3 bases: TGTGCCAGCTCATCCCAAAAGAACACTGAAGCTTTCTTT. This encodes CASSSQKNTEAFF. The chain uses TRBV18 and TRBJ1-1; D gene uncertain. The CDR3 covers 13 residues. The V and J ends lost 5 bases and 1 base respectively, with 8 bases between them. Germline CDR1 is KGHSH and CDR2 is LQKENI.

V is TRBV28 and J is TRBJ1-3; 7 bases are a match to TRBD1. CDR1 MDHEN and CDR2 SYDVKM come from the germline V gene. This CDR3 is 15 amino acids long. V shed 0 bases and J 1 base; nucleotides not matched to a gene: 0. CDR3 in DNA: TGTGCCAGCAGTTTATGGACAGGGTCTGGAAACACCATATATTTT. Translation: CASSLWTGSGNTIYF.

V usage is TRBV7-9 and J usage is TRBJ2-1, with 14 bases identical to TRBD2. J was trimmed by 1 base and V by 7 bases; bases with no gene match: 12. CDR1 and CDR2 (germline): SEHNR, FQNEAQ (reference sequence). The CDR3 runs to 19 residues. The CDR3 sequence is CASTDVGLAGGISYNEQFF. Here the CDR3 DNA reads TGTGCCAGCACCGACGTCGGACTAGCGGGAGGTATTTCCTACAATGAGCAGTTCTTC.

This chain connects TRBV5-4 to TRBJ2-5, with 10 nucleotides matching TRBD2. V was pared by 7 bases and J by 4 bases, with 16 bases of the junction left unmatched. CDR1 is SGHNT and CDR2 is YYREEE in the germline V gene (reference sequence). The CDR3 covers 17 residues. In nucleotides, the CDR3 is TGTGCCAGCGGGACTAGCGCGATAGATTGGCAGAGAGAGACCCAGTACTTC. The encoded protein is CASGTSAIDWQRETQYF. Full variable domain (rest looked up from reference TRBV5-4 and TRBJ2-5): ETGVTQSPTHLIKTRGQQVTLRCSSQSGHNTVSWYQQALGQGPQFIFQYYREEENGRGNFPPRFSGLQFPNYSSELNVNALELDDSALYLCASGTSAIDWQRETQYFGPGTRLLVL.

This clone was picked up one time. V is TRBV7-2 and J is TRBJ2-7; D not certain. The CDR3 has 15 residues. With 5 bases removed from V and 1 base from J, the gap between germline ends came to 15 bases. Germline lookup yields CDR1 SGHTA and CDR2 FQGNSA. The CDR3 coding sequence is TGTGCCAGCAGCGATACCCTTAGTGATTCCTACGAGCAGTACTTC. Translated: CASSDTLSDSYEQYF.

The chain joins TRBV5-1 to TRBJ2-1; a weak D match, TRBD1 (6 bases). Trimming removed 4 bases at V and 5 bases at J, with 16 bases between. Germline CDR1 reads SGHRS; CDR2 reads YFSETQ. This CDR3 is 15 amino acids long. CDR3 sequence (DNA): TGCGCCAGCAGCGCCGGACAGCCCGGCCACAATGAGCAGTTCTTC. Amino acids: CASSAGQPGHNEQFF. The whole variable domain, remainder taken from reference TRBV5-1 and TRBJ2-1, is KAGVTQTPRYLIKTRGQQVTLSCSPISGHRSVSWYQQTPGQGLQFLFEYFSETQRNKGNFPGRFSGRQFSNSRSEMNVSTLELGDSALYLCASSAGQPGHNEQFFGPGTRLTVL.

Here the CDR3 DNA reads TGTGCCATCAGTGAGTCGAAGGGAGAAACCACACTAGCCAAAAACATTCAGTACTTC. Its protein product is CAISESKGETTLAKNIQYF. The chain has TRBV10-3 and TRBJ2-4, with a weak D call TRBD2 (5 bases). V was trimmed by 0 bases and J by 0 bases, leaving 18 bases between them. The CDR3 spans 19 residues. Looked up from germline, CDR1 is ENHRY and CDR2 is SYGVKD.

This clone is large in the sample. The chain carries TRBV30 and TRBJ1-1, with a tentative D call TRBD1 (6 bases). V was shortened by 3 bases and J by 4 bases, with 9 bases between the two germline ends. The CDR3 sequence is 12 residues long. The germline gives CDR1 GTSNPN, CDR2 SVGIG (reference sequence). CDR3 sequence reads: CAWRGAGTEAFF. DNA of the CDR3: TGTGCCTGGAGGGGGGCGGGCACTGAAGCTTTCTTT. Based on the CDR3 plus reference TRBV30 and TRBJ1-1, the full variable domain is SQTIHQWPATLVQPVGSPLSLECTVEGTSNPNLYWYRQAAGRGLQLLFYSVGIGQISSEVPQNLSASRPQDRQFILSSKKLLLSDSGFYLCAWRGAGTEAFFGQGTRLTVV.

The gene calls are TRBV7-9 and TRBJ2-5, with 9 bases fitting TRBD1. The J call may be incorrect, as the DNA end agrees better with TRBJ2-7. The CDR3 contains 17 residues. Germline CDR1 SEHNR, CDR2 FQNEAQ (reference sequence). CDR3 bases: TGTGCCAGCAGCGCCCTTCCCGGGACAGGGCCCTCCTACGAGCAGTACTTC. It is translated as CASSALPGTGPSYEQYF.

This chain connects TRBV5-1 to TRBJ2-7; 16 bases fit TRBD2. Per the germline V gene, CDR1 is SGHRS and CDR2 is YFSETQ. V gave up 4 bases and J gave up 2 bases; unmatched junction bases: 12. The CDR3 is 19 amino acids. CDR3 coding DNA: TGCGCCAGCAGCCACTTGTTTCCCGGGACTAGCGGGAGGGCCTACGAGCAGTACTTC. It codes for CASSHLFPGTSGRAYEQYF.

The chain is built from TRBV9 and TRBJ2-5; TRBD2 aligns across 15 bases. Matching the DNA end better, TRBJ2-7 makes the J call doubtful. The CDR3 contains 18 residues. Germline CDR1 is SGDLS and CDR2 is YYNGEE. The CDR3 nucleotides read TGTGCCAGCAGCCCCGGGACTAGCGGGAGGAGGGGCTCCTACGAGCAGTACTTC. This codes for CASSPGTSGRRGSYEQYF.

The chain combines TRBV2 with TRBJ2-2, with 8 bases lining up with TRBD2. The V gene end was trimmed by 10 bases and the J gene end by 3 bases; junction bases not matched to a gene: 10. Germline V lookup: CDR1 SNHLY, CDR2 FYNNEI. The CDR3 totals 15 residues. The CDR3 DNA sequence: TGTGCCATTTACCCGGGGGGGCAAGACACCGGGGAGCTGTTTTTT. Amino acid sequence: CAIYPGGQDTGELFF.

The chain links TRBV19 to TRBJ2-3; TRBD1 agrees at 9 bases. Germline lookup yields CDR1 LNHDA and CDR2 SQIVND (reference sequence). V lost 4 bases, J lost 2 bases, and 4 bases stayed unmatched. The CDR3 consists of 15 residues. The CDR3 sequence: CASSTGTGPTDTQYF. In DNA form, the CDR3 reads TGTGCCAGTAGTACCGGGACAGGGCCCACAGATACGCAGTATTTT.

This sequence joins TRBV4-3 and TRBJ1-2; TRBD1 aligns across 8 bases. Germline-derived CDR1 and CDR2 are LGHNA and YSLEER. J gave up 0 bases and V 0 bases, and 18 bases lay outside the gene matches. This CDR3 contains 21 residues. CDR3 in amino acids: CASSQDADRVFSRAANYGYTF. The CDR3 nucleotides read TGCGCCAGCAGCCAAGATGCGGACAGGGTATTCAGTCGGGCGGCTAACTATGGCTACACCTTC.

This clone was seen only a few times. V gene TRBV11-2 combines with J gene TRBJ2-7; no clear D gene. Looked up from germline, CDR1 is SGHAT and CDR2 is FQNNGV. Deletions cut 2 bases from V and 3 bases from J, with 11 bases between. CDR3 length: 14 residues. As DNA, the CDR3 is TGTGCCAGCAGCTTATTGTCGCTCGGCTACGAGCAGTACTTC. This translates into CASSLLSLGYEQYF.

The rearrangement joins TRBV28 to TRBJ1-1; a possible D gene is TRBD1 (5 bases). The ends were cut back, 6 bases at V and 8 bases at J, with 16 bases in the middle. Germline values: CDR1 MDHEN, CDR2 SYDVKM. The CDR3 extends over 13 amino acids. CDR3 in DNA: TGTGCCAGCAGCCGCCCCGGGGGGTCCGAAGCTTTCTTT. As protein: CASSRPGGSEAFF.

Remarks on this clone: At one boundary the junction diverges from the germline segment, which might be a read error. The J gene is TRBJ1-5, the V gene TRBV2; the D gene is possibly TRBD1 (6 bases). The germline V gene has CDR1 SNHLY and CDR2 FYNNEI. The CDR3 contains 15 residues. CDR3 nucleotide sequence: TGTGCCGGCAGTTCGCCAGGGGTCTCCAATCAGCCCCAGCATTTT. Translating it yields CAGSSPGVSNQPQHF. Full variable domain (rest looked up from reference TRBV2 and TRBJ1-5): EPEVTQTPSHQVTQMGQEVILRCVPISNHLYFYWYRQILGQKVEFLVSFYNNEISEKSEIFDDQFSVERPDGSNFTLKIRSTKLEDSAMYFCAGSSPGVSNQPQHFGDGTRLSIL.

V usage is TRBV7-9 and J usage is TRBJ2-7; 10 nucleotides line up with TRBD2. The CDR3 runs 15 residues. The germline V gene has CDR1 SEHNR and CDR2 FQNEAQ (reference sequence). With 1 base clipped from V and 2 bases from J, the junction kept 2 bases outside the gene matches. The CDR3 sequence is CASSLDTSGAYEQYF. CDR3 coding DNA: TGTGCCAGCAGCTTAGATACTAGCGGGGCCTACGAGCAGTACTTC.

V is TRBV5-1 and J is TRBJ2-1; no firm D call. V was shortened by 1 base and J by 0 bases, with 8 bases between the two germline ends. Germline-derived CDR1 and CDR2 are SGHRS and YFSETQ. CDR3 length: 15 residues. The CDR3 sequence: CASSLIPSSYNEQFF. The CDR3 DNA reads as TGCGCCAGCAGCTTGATTCCGAGCTCCTACAATGAGCAGTTCTTC.